The present T cell receptor beta chain was sequenced within a study of CXCR3-negative and CXCR3-positive naive CD8 T cells. Study observations and caveats: Similar TRBV-TRBJ usage characterized naive CXCR3-negative and CXCR3-positive cells; memory cells differed. Naive subsets did not differ in surface CD5, and TRB CDR3 properties served to infer TCR strength.

Turning to this clonotype: What it binds is unknown.

TRB cDNA was prepared as libraries by UMI-labeled 5' RACE. No DNA is given; TCRdb re-called the 5' RACE reads and lists each CDR3 protein once. The sample data list some 6,700 distinct CDR3 sequences. Germline loops: CDR1 SGHAT, CDR2 FQNNGV. The CDR3 is made up of 16 amino acids. In triplicate, each CD8+ T cell subset was sorted at more than 250,000 cells per replicate. The authors gated naive CD8+ T cells as CD45RO-CCR7+CD27+CD95-. Material for sequencing was naive CXCR3- CD8+ T cells from blood. Subset of the sample: CD45RO-CCR7+CD27+CD95- naive CD8+ T cells lacking CXCR3 (TNR3-). The chain joins TRBV11-2 to TRBJ1-4; the D call of TRBD1 rests on TCRdb alone, since no DNA is present to check it. This clonotype originated in a human donor in good health. Some clones in this sample may be carry-over from other donors' samples. Here the CDR3 reads CASSPYRTGTSEKLFF.